The 2 T cell receptor beta chains in this list originate from one sample, sequenced in a study of T cell responses to AZD1222 COVID-19 vaccine. Sequenced by immunoSEQ multiplex PCR; TCRdb stores in-frame clones only, minus some. The sample yields some 99,000 clones, approximately 91% seen once. The sample in question was peripheral blood, obtained on day 0 of AZD1222 vaccination. These TCRs come from an adult in good health.

The chain uses TRBV7-8 and TRBJ2-7, with TRBD1 identical over 7 bases. Germline trimming cut 1 base from V and 4 bases from J; bases unmatched to any gene: 10. In germline, CDR1 is SGHVS, CDR2 FQNEAQ. The CDR3 has 16 amino acids. DNA of the CDR3: TGTGCCAGCAGCTTAGTATATACAGGGGCTAGGTACGAGCAGTACTTC. This sequence encodes CASSLVYTGARYEQYF.

This rearrangement joins TRBV6-5 to TRBJ2-1; perhaps TRBD2 as D (5 bases). The germline CDR1 and CDR2 sequences are MNHEY and SVGAGI. The CDR3 covers 15 residues. Trimming cost V 2 bases and J 7 bases, with 15 bases left between them. The chain's CDR3 is CASSYALGGLNEQFF. CDR3 nucleotide sequence: TGTGCCAGCAGTTACGCCCTCGGCGGGCTTAATGAGCAGTTCTTC.